This T cell receptor (beta chain) was identified in a study of blood T cell repertoires in COVID-19. Repertoires were generated with immunoSEQ multiplex PCR, while TCRdb's copy carries only in-frame clones and drops some. Here the sample spans 200,000 to 300,000 clones, around 90% being singletons. The TCR comes from a man aged 25-45 years with COVID-19, enrolled during active disease. What was sequenced was peripheral blood.

The CDR3 protein is CASSLVQENGYTF. The CDR3 DNA reads TGTGCCAGCAGTTTAGTTCAGGAAAATGGCTACACCTTC. The chain carries TRBV12-3 or TRBV12-4 and TRBJ1-2, with unresolved D. The CDR3 totals 13 residues. Deletions cut 1 base from V and 6 bases from J, with 9 bases between.